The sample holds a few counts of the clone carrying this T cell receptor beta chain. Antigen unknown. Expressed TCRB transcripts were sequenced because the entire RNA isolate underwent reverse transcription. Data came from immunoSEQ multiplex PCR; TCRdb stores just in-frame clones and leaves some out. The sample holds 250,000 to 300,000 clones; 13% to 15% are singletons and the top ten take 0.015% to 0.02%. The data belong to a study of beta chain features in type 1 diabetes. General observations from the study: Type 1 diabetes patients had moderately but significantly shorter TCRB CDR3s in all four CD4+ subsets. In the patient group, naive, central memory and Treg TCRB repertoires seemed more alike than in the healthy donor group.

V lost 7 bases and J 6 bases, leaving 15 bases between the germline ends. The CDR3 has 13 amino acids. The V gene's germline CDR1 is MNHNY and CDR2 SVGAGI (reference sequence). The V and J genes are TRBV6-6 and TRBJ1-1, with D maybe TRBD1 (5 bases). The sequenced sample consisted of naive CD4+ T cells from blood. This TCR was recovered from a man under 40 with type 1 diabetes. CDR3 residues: CASIGYRLSEAFF. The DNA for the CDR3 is TGTGCCAGCATAGGTTACAGGTTGTCTGAAGCTTTCTTT.